Included here is one TCR beta chain sequence, with context. Its antigen is still unknown. MiXCR was run by TCRdb on the 5' RACE reads, yielding one entry per CDR3 protein. The sample carries just over 350,000 distinct CDR3 sequences, 13% to 15% recorded once. The source of the sample is a study of T-cell memory formation after mild COVID-19. Study details: Largely donor-specific sequence clusters came from two donors. Study results and caveats: Second-wave clones peaking on day 37 lacked confirmed SARS-CoV-2 specificity. Clones that contracted from day 15 to 85 had balanced CD4/CD8; later expanders were CD4+ biased. In pre-infection memory, a portion of responding clones appeared, which suggested that cross-reactive memory joined.

The CDR3 runs 17 residues. The V gene end was trimmed by 4 bases and the J gene end by 4 bases; junction bases not matched to a gene: 8. The TCR was taken from a man between 18 and 29 years old who had mild COVID-19 (a few samples of this study predate the infection). Cell type and time point are not known. The sequenced sample consisted of PBMCs or a T cell subset sorted from them (not recorded which). V usage is TRBV12-3 or TRBV12-4 and J usage is TRBJ1-4; 11 bases match TRBD1. CDR3 residues: CASSSWTGGFHNEKLFF. The CDR3 region has the DNA TGTGCCAGCAGTTCATGGACAGGGGGCTTTCATAATGAAAAACTGTTTTTT.